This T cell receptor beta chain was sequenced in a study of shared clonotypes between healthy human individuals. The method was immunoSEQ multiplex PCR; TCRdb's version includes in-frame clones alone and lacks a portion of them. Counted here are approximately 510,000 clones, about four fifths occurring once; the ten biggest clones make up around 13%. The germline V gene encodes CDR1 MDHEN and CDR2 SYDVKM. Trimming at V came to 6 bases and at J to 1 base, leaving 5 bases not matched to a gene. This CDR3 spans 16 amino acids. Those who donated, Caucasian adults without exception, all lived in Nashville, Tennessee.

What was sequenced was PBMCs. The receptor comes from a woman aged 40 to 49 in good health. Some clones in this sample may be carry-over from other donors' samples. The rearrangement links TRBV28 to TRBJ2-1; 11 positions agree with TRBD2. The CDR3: CASSEPSGRSYNEQFF. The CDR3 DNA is TGTGCCAGCAGCGAACCTAGCGGGAGGTCCTACAATGAGCAGTTCTTC.